A single sample is the source of the 27 T cell receptor beta chains below, sequenced in a study of blood T cell repertoires in COVID-19. Libraries were prepared by immunoSEQ multiplex PCR; TCRdb keeps only in-frame clonotypes and omits some of them. The sample carries 350,000 to 400,000 clones, around nine tenths recorded once. Material: PBMCs or T cells enriched from blood (not recorded which). Receptors originate from a woman between 25 and 40 years old who had recovered from COVID-19.

V usage is TRBV29-1 and J usage is TRBJ1-5, with TRBD1 identical over 7 bases. CDR1 SQVTM and CDR2 ANQGSEA come from the germline V gene. V shed 6 bases, J shed 3 bases, and the junction held 2 bases outside the gene matches. This CDR3 spans 12 amino acids. CDR3 residues: CSVGQLNQPQHF. The CDR3 coding sequence is TGCAGCGTGGGACAGCTCAATCAGCCCCAGCATTTT.

The chain carries TRBV20-1 and TRBJ2-3; TRBD1 might be the D (5 bases). The CDR3 extends over 11 amino acids. Germline V gene lookup returns CDR1 DFQATT and CDR2 SNEGSKA (reference sequence). Trimming removed 3 bases from V and 7 bases from J, with 8 bases in between. CDR3 sequence reads: CSARRTNTQYF. CDR3 sequence (DNA): TGCAGTGCTAGGCGGACAAATACGCAGTATTTT.

The CDR3 loop is CASSTSGVTSTDTQYF. CDR3 DNA sequence: TGTGCCAGCAGCACTAGCGGAGTGACTAGCACAGATACGCAGTATTTT. The rearrangement links TRBV6-4 to TRBJ2-3; 8 bases fit TRBD2. CDR3 length equals 16 residues. Germline-derived CDR1 and CDR2 are MRHNA and SNTAGT. The V and J ends lost 6 bases and 0 bases, in that order; junction bases with no gene match: 8.

The V call is TRBV10-3, the J call TRBJ2-7, with 12 positions matching TRBD2. V was clipped by 5 bases and J by 7 bases; unmatched bases: 9. Germline CDR1 ENHRY, CDR2 SYGVKD. The CDR3 is 15 residues long. The CDR3 is CAISSTSGGTGEQYF. The CDR3 nucleotides read TGTGCCATCAGTTCGACTAGCGGGGGAACGGGGGAGCAGTACTTC.

The rearrangement joins TRBV4-2 to TRBJ2-1; TRBD2 might be the D (5 bases). Germline V gene data show CDR1 as LGHNA and CDR2 as YNFKEQ. Trimming pared 1 base from V and 2 bases from J, leaving 15 bases between. The CDR3 consists of 17 residues. CDR3 in DNA: TGTGCCAGCAGCCAAGCCGAGGCGGGCCGGCCCTACAATGAGCAGTTCTTC. This encodes CASSQAEAGRPYNEQFF.

The genes are TRBV28 and TRBJ2-3, with 10 bases identical to TRBD1. The CDR3 spans 15 residues. The germline CDR1 and CDR2 sequences are MDHEN and SYDVKM. The V segment lost 5 bases and the J segment 5 bases; nucleotides outside the gene matches: 7. CDR3 sequence reads: CASSPGTGVGDTQYF. For the CDR3, the DNA is TGTGCCAGCAGTCCCGGGACAGGGGTGGGAGATACGCAGTATTTT.

This CDR3 reads CASRYYQGTYEQYF. The DNA of the CDR3 is TGCGCCAGCAGGTATTATCAGGGTACCTACGAGCAGTACTTC. The chain uses TRBV5-1 and TRBJ2-7; D is possibly TRBD1 (5 bases). Germline assignment: CDR1 SGHRS and CDR2 YFSETQ. The germline V and J ends were trimmed by 5 bases and 2 bases, with 14 bases remaining between them. This CDR3 comprises 14 residues.

The rearrangement uses TRBV28 and TRBJ1-6, with TRBD1 identical over 7 bases. From germline, CDR1 is MDHEN and CDR2 SYDVKM. V was clipped by 5 bases and J by 7 bases; unmatched bases: 8. The CDR3 is 15 residues long. The CDR3 is CASSPGTVINSPLHF. CDR3 nucleotide sequence: TGTGCCAGCAGTCCCGGGACAGTTATCAATTCACCCCTCCACTTT.

The gene calls are TRBV28 and TRBJ2-5; TRBD1 matches 9 bases. This CDR3 has 16 amino acids. With 5 bases clipped from V and 4 bases from J, the junction kept 11 bases outside the gene matches. Germline V CDR1 and CDR2: MDHEN, SYDVKM. The CDR3 region has the DNA TGTGCCAGCAGTCCGGGACAGGGTTTCCCTTTAGAGACCCAGTACTTC. Amino acid sequence: CASSPGQGFPLETQYF.

This clone was seen only a few times. In nucleotides, the CDR3 is TGTGCCAGCAGCCAAGCGGGGACTAGCGGGAGCACAGATACGCAGTATTTT. It specifies CASSQAGTSGSTDTQYF. The chain uses TRBV4-2 and TRBJ2-3; TRBD2 matches 12 bases. The CDR3 consists of 17 residues. The trim removed 1 base at V and 0 bases at J, leaving 2 bases unmatched. Germline V CDR1 and CDR2: LGHNA, YNFKEQ.

This clone has a single count. This chain joins TRBV18 and TRBJ2-2, with a weak D call TRBD2 (5 bases). Trimming shortened V by 6 bases and J by 4 bases, and 9 bases separated the two germline ends. The CDR3 spans 13 residues. Germline lookup yields CDR1 KGHSH and CDR2 LQKENI. CDR3 in amino acids: CASSSVATGELFF. CDR3 sequence (DNA): TGTGCCAGCTCTAGCGTTGCCACCGGGGAGCTGTTTTTT.

V usage is TRBV19 and J usage is TRBJ2-7; D is possibly TRBD1 (5 bases). V shed 1 base and J shed 2 bases, with 12 bases lying between them. The germline V gene has CDR1 LNHDA and CDR2 SQIVND (reference sequence). This CDR3 has 15 residues. The CDR3 DNA sequence: TGTGCCAGTAGTATAGGATCGAAAGGGGCCTACGAGCAGTACTTC. This gives the protein CASSIGSKGAYEQYF. The full variable domain, completed using reference TRBV19 and TRBJ2-7, is DGGITQSPKYLFRKEGQNVTLSCEQNLNHDAMYWYRQDPGQGLRLIYYSQIVNDFQKGDIAEGYSVSREKKESFPLTVTSAQKNPTAFYLCASSIGSKGAYEQYFGPGTRLTVT.

The gene calls are TRBV7-8 and TRBJ2-2, with unresolved D. CDR1 and CDR2 from the germline V gene are SGHVS and FQNEAQ. The ends were cut back, 5 bases at V and 6 bases at J, with 16 bases in the middle. The CDR3 consists of 15 residues. Here the CDR3 reads CASSIDTVLPGELFF. Written as DNA, the CDR3 is TGTGCCAGCAGCATAGACACCGTATTACCCGGGGAGCTGTTTTTT.

The V gene is TRBV9, the J gene TRBJ1-6; D is perhaps TRBD1 (5 bases). Trimming removed 0 bases at V and 9 bases at J, with 19 bases between. Germline loops: CDR1 SGDLS, CDR2 YYNGEE. CDR3 length: 17 residues. In DNA, the CDR3 is TGTGCCAGCAGCGTAGAAAGAGGAGGGACTGGGACTTCACCCCTCCACTTT. It codes for CASSVERGGTGTSPLHF.

This chain connects TRBV7-6 to TRBJ1-5; weak D call: TRBD1 (6 bases). CDR3 length: 17 residues. Between the trimmed V and J ends, which lost 4 bases and 0 bases, there was a span of 16 bases. Germline V CDR1 and CDR2: SGHVS, FNYEAQ. The CDR3 loop reads CASSSLSGHLSNQPQHF. The CDR3, as DNA: TGTGCCAGCAGCTCTCTCTCGGGACACCTTAGCAATCAGCCCCAGCATTTT. The whole variable domain, filled in from reference TRBV7-6 and TRBJ1-5, reads GAGVSQSPRYKVTKRGQDVALRCDPISGHVSLYWYRQALGQGPEFLTYFNYEAQQDKSGLPNDRFSAERPEGSISTLTIQRTEQRDSAMYRCASSSLSGHLSNQPQHFGDGTRLSIL.

The chain combines TRBV11-2 with TRBJ1-2; 7 positions agree with TRBD1. Looked up from germline, CDR1 is SGHAT and CDR2 is FQNNGV. Trimming cost V 4 bases and J 5 bases; bases outside gene matches: 4. This CDR3 region has 13 residues. In DNA form, the CDR3 reads TGTGCCAGCAGCTCGGGACAGAGTTATGGCTACACCTTC. Amino acids: CASSSGQSYGYTF.

This clone was observed a handful of times. V usage is TRBV9 and J usage is TRBJ2-1, with D perhaps matching TRBD2 (5 bases). The CDR3 is made up of 16 amino acids. CDR1 is SGDLS, CDR2 YYNGEE, per germline. The V end lost 2 bases, the J end lost 4 bases, and 16 bases lay between the germline ends. The CDR3 protein is CASSVATTLLYNEQFF. CDR3 nucleotides: TGTGCCAGCAGCGTCGCGACTACGCTATTGTACAATGAGCAGTTCTTC.

Only a few counts were recorded for this clone. V usage is TRBV10-3 and J usage is TRBJ1-2; the D is unclear. The CDR3 sequence is 13 residues long. CDR1 ENHRY and CDR2 SYGVKD come from the germline V gene. V was pared by 7 bases and J by 8 bases, with 17 bases between. CDR3: CAIMVLGIGGYTF. CDR3 in DNA: TGTGCCATCATGGTACTAGGGATCGGCGGCTACACCTTC.

The V gene is TRBV15, the J gene TRBJ2-5, with no clear D. Germline values: CDR1 LNHNV, CDR2 YYDKDF (reference sequence). V shed 1 base and J shed 4 bases, with 4 bases lying between them. This CDR3 has 12 amino acids. CDR3 loop: CATSRVIETQYF. CDR3 sequence (DNA): TGTGCCACCAGCAGAGTTATAGAGACCCAGTACTTC.

The chain joins TRBV28 to TRBJ1-6; maybe TRBD1 (5 bases). The V and J ends lost 5 bases and 6 bases respectively, with 11 bases between them. CDR1 is MDHEN, CDR2 SYDVKM, per germline. There are 14 residues in the CDR3. CDR3 sequence reads: CASSERTSNSPLHF. The CDR3 region has the DNA TGTGCCAGCAGTGAACGGACATCTAATTCACCCCTCCACTTT. The full variable domain, with the rest looked up from reference TRBV28 and TRBJ1-6, is DVKVTQSSRYLVKRTGEKVFLECVQDMDHENMFWYRQDPGLGLRLIYFSYDVKMKEKGDIPEGYSVSREKKERFSLILESASTNQTSMYLCASSERTSNSPLHFGNGTRLTVT.

This sequence joins TRBV19 and TRBJ1-2; perhaps TRBD1 as D (5 bases). The CDR3 covers 16 residues. The germline V gene has CDR1 LNHDA and CDR2 SQIVND (reference sequence). Between the trimmed V and J ends, which lost 5 bases and 4 bases, there was a span of 20 bases. The CDR3, as DNA: TGTGCCAGTAGTGGGGTACAACGGTCAGGGCCCTATGGCTACACCTTC. Amino acid sequence: CASSGVQRSGPYGYTF.

The chain joins TRBV2 to TRBJ1-1; perhaps TRBD1 as D (6 bases). CDR1 and CDR2 (germline): SNHLY, FYNNEI. The CDR3 loop spans 14 amino acids. The V gene lost 10 bases and the J gene lost 2 bases, with 17 bases spanning the gap. In DNA, the CDR3 is TGTGCCACACGAAGGAACAGGGCTAACACTGAAGCTTTCTTT. The encoded protein is CATRRNRANTEAFF.

The chain employs TRBV5-1 and TRBJ1-3; possibly TRBD1 for D (6 bases). Trimming pared 10 bases from V and 3 bases from J, leaving 29 bases between. The CDR3 totals 18 residues. The germline V gene encodes CDR1 SGHRS and CDR2 YFSETQ. DNA of the CDR3: TGCGCCCCCCAGCCGGGGACATTGGGGAACCAAGTTGGAAACACCATATATTTT. It encodes CAPQPGTLGNQVGNTIYF.

The rearrangement joins TRBV19 to TRBJ2-2, with TRBD2 matching over 9 bases. The CDR3 is made up of 18 amino acids. CDR1 is LNHDA and CDR2 is SQIVND in the germline V gene (reference sequence). The J segment lost 0 bases and the V segment lost 5 bases, leaving 10 bases of the junction unmatched. In DNA form, the CDR3 reads TGTGCCAGTAGTCCCCTACTAGCGGGTCTCGCGAACACCGGGGAGCTGTTTTTT. Residues: CASSPLLAGLANTGELFF.

The chain couples TRBV6-5 to TRBJ2-7, with D possibly matching TRBD2 (5 bases). The CDR3 totals 14 residues. Germline V gene lookup returns CDR1 MNHEY and CDR2 SVGAGI. Trimming stripped 7 bases from V and 3 bases from J, with 16 bases between. CDR3 protein: CASTRHVGDYEQYF. The CDR3 DNA reads TGTGCCAGCACAAGACACGTCGGGGACTACGAGCAGTACTTC.

V usage is TRBV6-5 and J usage is TRBJ2-7; the D is unclear. The CDR3 covers 13 residues. Germline V gene lookup returns CDR1 MNHEY and CDR2 SVGAGI. The V and J ends lost 5 bases and 2 bases respectively, with 10 bases between them. The CDR3 DNA reads as TGTGCCAGCAGTCGTCAGGCTACCTACGAGCAGTACTTC. The encoded protein is CASSRQATYEQYF.

The rearrangement joins TRBV30 to TRBJ1-1; TRBD1 might be the D (6 bases). CDR3 length: 14 amino acids. Germline CDR1 and CDR2: GTSNPN and SVGIG (reference sequence). V shed 1 base and J shed 4 bases, with 13 bases lying between them. The CDR3 reads CAWSAKQGSTEAFF. The DNA for the CDR3 is TGTGCCTGGAGTGCCAAACAGGGAAGCACTGAAGCTTTCTTT. Supplemented by reference TRBV30 and TRBJ1-1, the full variable domain reads SQTIHQWPATLVQPVGSPLSLECTVEGTSNPNLYWYRQAAGRGLQLLFYSVGIGQISSEVPQNLSASRPQDRQFILSSKKLLLSDSGFYLCAWSAKQGSTEAFFGQGTRLTVV.